Listed below are T cell receptor beta chains from one sample, sequenced in a study of blood T cell repertoires in COVID-19. Data came from immunoSEQ multiplex PCR; TCRdb stores just in-frame clones and leaves some out. The sample contains 150,000 to 200,000 clones, about four fifths of which appear only once. The specimen was peripheral blood. The receptors come from an older man who had recovered from COVID-19. Both conserved end residues are part of each CDR3. Each record gives: V gene, D gene, clone size, J gene, CDR3 DNA, CDR3 protein. The D gene is left open where the match is weak. For some rows the clone size is stated as once, few or many, or as a class when expanded; others skip it.

v_call: TRBV10-1; d_call: .; clone_size: .; j_call: TRBJ2-1; cdr3_nt: TGCGCCAGCAGTGAGTCTGGAGAGCGGACTCGATACAATGAGCAGTTCTTC; cdr3_aa: CASSESGERTRYNEQFF
v_call: TRBV20-1; d_call: .; clone_size: .; j_call: TRBJ2-7; cdr3_nt: TGCAGTGCTAGTCAGGCTAGCGTTTCCATCTACGAGCAGTACTTC; cdr3_aa: CSASQASVSIYEQYF
v_call: TRBV4-3; d_call: TRBD2; clone_size: .; j_call: TRBJ2-1; cdr3_nt: TGCGCCAGCAGCCGCGGACTAGCGGGACAGGATGAGCAGTTCTTC; cdr3_aa: CASSRGLAGQDEQFF
v_call: TRBV28; d_call: TRBD1; clone_size: .; j_call: TRBJ2-3; cdr3_nt: TGTGCCAGCACCCCGGGACAGGCCACAGATACGCAGTATTTT; cdr3_aa: CASTPGQATDTQYF
v_call: TRBV5-1; d_call: .; clone_size: .; j_call: TRBJ1-6; cdr3_nt: TGCGCCAGCAGCTTGGGACAGGCTAATTCACCCCTCCACTTT; cdr3_aa: CASSLGQANSPLHF
v_call: TRBV6-1; d_call: TRBD1; clone_size: .; j_call: TRBJ1-1; cdr3_nt: TGTGCCAGCAGTGACCAACCACAGGGGTACACTGAAGCTTTCTTT; cdr3_aa: CASSDQPQGYTEAFF
v_call: TRBV4-1; d_call: .; clone_size: .; j_call: TRBJ2-3; cdr3_nt: TGCGCCAGCAGCCCCCGGGGGACCACAGATACGCAGTATTTT; cdr3_aa: CASSPRGTTDTQYF
v_call: TRBV5-1; d_call: .; clone_size: .; j_call: TRBJ2-7; cdr3_nt: TGCGCCAGCAGCTTGGGCCAGGCGACCTACGAGCAGTACTTC; cdr3_aa: CASSLGQATYEQYF
v_call: TRBV25-1; d_call: .; clone_size: once; j_call: TRBJ2-7; cdr3_nt: TGTGCCAGCAGTTCCACGGCGGAAGGTATGGACGAGCAGTACTTC; cdr3_aa: CASSSTAEGMDEQYF
v_call: TRBV19; d_call: TRBD1; clone_size: .; j_call: TRBJ2-1; cdr3_nt: TGTGCCAGTAGTATGAGACAGGGGGGGCCATCTAGCTCCTACAATGAGCAGTTCTTC; cdr3_aa: CASSMRQGGPSSSYNEQFF
v_call: TRBV11-2; d_call: TRBD2; clone_size: .; j_call: TRBJ2-1; cdr3_nt: TGTGCCAGCAGTTTGGGGGGGTACAATGAGCAGTTCTTC; cdr3_aa: CASSLGGYNEQFF
v_call: TRBV7-9; d_call: .; clone_size: once; j_call: TRBJ2-1; cdr3_nt: TGTGCCAGCAGCTTAGTCGTGGGAGGTCTCTACAATGAGCAGTTCTTC; cdr3_aa: CASSLVVGGLYNEQFF
v_call: TRBV7-8; d_call: .; clone_size: .; j_call: TRBJ2-1; cdr3_nt: TGTGCCAGCAGCTTGGTTCGTACGGGAGCTATCGACAATGAGCAGTTCTTC; cdr3_aa: CASSLVRTGAIDNEQFF
v_call: TRBV11-2; d_call: TRBD2; clone_size: .; j_call: TRBJ2-7; cdr3_nt: TGTGCCAGCAGCTTAGAGGGTGGCAGGGGGCTGTCTAGCGGGAGTTACGAGCAGTACTTC; cdr3_aa: CASSLEGGRGLSSGSYEQYF
v_call: TRBV20-1; d_call: .; clone_size: .; j_call: TRBJ2-5; cdr3_nt: TGCAGTGCTATTGACACGGGAGAGACCCAGTACTTC; cdr3_aa: CSAIDTGETQYF
v_call: TRBV11-2; d_call: .; clone_size: .; j_call: TRBJ2-5; cdr3_nt: TGTGCCAGCAGTTCCGACAGGCAAGAGACCCAGTACTTC; cdr3_aa: CASSSDRQETQYF
v_call: TRBV19; d_call: .; clone_size: .; j_call: TRBJ1-2; cdr3_nt: TGTGCCAGTAGTATAACAACAGTCGGCTACACCTTC; cdr3_aa: CASSITTVGYTF
v_call: TRBV18; d_call: TRBD1; clone_size: .; j_call: TRBJ1-6; cdr3_nt: TGTGCCAGCTCTTCGGACAGGGGTCAATCACCCCTCCACTTT; cdr3_aa: CASSSDRGQSPLHF
v_call: TRBV2; d_call: TRBD1; clone_size: few; j_call: TRBJ1-3; cdr3_nt: TGTGCCAGCAGCTCACAGGGGTCGGGAAACACCATATATTTT; cdr3_aa: CASSSQGSGNTIYF
v_call: TRBV27; d_call: TRBD2; clone_size: .; j_call: TRBJ2-1; cdr3_nt: TGTGCCAGCAGTTTATCGGAGGGACTAGCCGGGGGAGAGCAGTTCTTC; cdr3_aa: CASSLSEGLAGGEQFF
v_call: TRBV7-2; d_call: .; clone_size: once; j_call: TRBJ1-5; cdr3_nt: TGTGCCAGCAGCTTAGCCACTTCTAGCAATCAGCCCCAGCATTTT; cdr3_aa: CASSLATSSNQPQHF
v_call: TRBV5-1; d_call: .; clone_size: .; j_call: TRBJ2-7; cdr3_nt: TGCGCCAGCAGCCGGGACACCTCCTACGAGCAGTACTTC; cdr3_aa: CASSRDTSYEQYF
v_call: TRBV19; d_call: .; clone_size: .; j_call: TRBJ1-2; cdr3_nt: TGTGCCAGTGTGACGGGAGGGGCAGCTAACTATGGCTACACCTTC; cdr3_aa: CASVTGGAANYGYTF
v_call: TRBV3-1/TRBV3-2; d_call: .; clone_size: .; j_call: TRBJ2-7; cdr3_nt: TGTGCCAGCAGCCAGGCGAGGTACGAGCAGTACTTC; cdr3_aa: CASSQARYEQYF
v_call: TRBV6-5; d_call: TRBD1; clone_size: .; j_call: TRBJ1-3; cdr3_nt: TGTGCCAGCAGTTACGGGGGGACAGGAGGAAACACCATATATTTT; cdr3_aa: CASSYGGTGGNTIYF
v_call: TRBV10-2; d_call: .; clone_size: .; j_call: TRBJ1-5; cdr3_nt: TGCGCCAGCAGTGAGTCGCAGGGGTATAGCAATCAGCCCCAGCATTTT; cdr3_aa: CASSESQGYSNQPQHF
v_call: TRBV3-1/TRBV3-2; d_call: TRBD2; clone_size: .; j_call: TRBJ2-1; cdr3_nt: TGTGCCAGCAGCCAAGATAGAACTAGCGGGACTAATGAGCAGTTCTTC; cdr3_aa: CASSQDRTSGTNEQFF
v_call: TRBV28; d_call: TRBD2; clone_size: .; j_call: TRBJ2-5; cdr3_nt: TGTGCCAGCAGATTAGCGGGGCAAGAGACCCAGTACTTC; cdr3_aa: CASRLAGQETQYF
v_call: TRBV5-4; d_call: TRBD2; clone_size: .; j_call: TRBJ2-3; cdr3_nt: TGTGCCAGCAGCGTAAGCGGGAGGGCCTCGGATACGCAGTATTTT; cdr3_aa: CASSVSGRASDTQYF
v_call: TRBV28; d_call: .; clone_size: .; j_call: TRBJ1-1; cdr3_nt: TGTGCCAGCAGTCCCAGGCCAAACGGCCAGGCTTTCTTT; cdr3_aa: CASSPRPNGQAFF
v_call: TRBV18; d_call: TRBD1; clone_size: .; j_call: TRBJ2-7; cdr3_nt: TGTGCCAGCTCACCCCTCGGGACAGGGACCTACGAGCAGTACTTC; cdr3_aa: CASSPLGTGTYEQYF
v_call: TRBV2; d_call: .; clone_size: .; j_call: TRBJ2-2; cdr3_nt: TGTGCCAGCACCCCTACGGAGGTCACCGGGGAGCTGTTTTTT; cdr3_aa: CASTPTEVTGELFF
v_call: TRBV5-4; d_call: .; clone_size: .; j_call: TRBJ2-7; cdr3_nt: TGTGCCAGCAGCTTGGAGACTGACTCCTACGAGCAGTACTTC; cdr3_aa: CASSLETDSYEQYF
v_call: TRBV6-6; d_call: TRBD2; clone_size: .; j_call: TRBJ2-1; cdr3_nt: TGTGCCAGCAGTTATGGCGGGCTAGCGGGAGTAGATGAGCAGTTCTTC; cdr3_aa: CASSYGGLAGVDEQFF
v_call: TRBV9; d_call: .; clone_size: .; j_call: TRBJ2-2; cdr3_nt: TGTGCCAGCAGCGTAGTGGGGGGAGGCGGCACCGGGGAGCTGTTTTTT; cdr3_aa: CASSVVGGGGTGELFF
v_call: TRBV19; d_call: TRBD1; clone_size: once; j_call: TRBJ1-2; cdr3_nt: TGTGCCAGTAGTAGACAGGGAGACTATGGCTACACCTTC; cdr3_aa: CASSRQGDYGYTF
v_call: TRBV19; d_call: .; clone_size: .; j_call: TRBJ1-2; cdr3_nt: TGTGCCAGTAGTATAGAACAGAGCTATGGCTACACCTTC; cdr3_aa: CASSIEQSYGYTF
v_call: TRBV19; d_call: TRBD1; clone_size: few; j_call: TRBJ1-5; cdr3_nt: TGTGCCAGTACCACGGACAGGGGGCGAAATCAGCCCCAGCATTTT; cdr3_aa: CASTTDRGRNQPQHF